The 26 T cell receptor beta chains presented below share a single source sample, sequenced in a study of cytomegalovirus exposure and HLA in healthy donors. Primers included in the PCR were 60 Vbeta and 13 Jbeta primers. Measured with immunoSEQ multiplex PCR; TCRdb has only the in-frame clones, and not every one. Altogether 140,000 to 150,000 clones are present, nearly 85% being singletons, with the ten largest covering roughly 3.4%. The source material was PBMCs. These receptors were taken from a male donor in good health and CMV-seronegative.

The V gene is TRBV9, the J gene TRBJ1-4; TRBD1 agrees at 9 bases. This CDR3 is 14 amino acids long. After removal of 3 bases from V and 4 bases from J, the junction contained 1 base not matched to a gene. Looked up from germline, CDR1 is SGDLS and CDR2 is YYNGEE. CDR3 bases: TGTGCCAGCAGCGAGACAGGGGGTAATGAAAAACTGTTTTTT. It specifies CASSETGGNEKLFF.

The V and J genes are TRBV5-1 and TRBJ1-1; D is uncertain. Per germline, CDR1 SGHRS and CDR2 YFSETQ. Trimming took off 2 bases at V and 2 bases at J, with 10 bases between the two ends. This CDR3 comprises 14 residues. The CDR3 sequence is CASSFRGGNTEAFF. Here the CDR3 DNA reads TGCGCCAGCAGCTTTCGTGGCGGAAACACTGAAGCTTTCTTT.

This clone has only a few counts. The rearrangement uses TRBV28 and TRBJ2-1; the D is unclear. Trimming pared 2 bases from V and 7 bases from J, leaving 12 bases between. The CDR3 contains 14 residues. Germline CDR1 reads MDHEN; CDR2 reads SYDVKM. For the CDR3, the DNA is TGTGCCAGCAGTTTAAGGTCTCCCAGGAATGAGCAGTTCTTC. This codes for CASSLRSPRNEQFF.

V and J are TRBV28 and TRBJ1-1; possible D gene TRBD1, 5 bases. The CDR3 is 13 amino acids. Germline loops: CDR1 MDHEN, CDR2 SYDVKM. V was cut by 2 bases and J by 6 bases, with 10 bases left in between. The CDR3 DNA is TGTGCCAGCAGTTTAACGGGGGGTGCTGAAGCTTTCTTT. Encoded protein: CASSLTGGAEAFF.

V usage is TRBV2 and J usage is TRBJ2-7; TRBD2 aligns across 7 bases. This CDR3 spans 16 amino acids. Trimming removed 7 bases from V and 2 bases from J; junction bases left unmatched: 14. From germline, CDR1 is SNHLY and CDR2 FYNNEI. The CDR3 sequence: CASTLDPGTIPYEQYF. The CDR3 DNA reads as TGTGCCAGCACCCTTGACCCCGGGACTATTCCCTACGAGCAGTACTTC.

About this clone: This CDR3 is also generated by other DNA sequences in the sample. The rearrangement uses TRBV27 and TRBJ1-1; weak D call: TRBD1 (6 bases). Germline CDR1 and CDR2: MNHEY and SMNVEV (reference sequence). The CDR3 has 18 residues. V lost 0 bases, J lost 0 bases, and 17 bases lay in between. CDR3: CASSLSFGGAAVNTEAFF. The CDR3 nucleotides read TGTGCCAGCAGTTTATCGTTCGGGGGGGCCGCGGTGAACACTGAAGCTTTCTTT.

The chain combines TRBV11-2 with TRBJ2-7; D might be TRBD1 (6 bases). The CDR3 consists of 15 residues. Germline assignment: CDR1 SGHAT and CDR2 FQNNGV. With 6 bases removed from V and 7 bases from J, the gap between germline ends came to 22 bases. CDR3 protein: CASSELTGPSWEQYF. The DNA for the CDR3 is TGTGCCAGCAGTGAACTGACAGGACCCTCGTGGGAGCAGTACTTC.

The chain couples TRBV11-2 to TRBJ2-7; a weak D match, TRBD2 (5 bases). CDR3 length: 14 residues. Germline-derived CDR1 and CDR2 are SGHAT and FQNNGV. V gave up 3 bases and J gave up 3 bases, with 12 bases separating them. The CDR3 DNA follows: TGTGCCAGCAGCTTCACTAGTGCAAACTACGAGCAGTACTTC. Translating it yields CASSFTSANYEQYF.

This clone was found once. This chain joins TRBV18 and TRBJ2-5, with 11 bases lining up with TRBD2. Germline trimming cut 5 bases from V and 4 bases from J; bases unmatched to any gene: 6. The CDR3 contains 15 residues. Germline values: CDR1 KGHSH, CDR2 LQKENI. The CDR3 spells CASSSSGGRRETQYF. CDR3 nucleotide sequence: TGTGCCAGCTCATCTAGCGGGGGGCGGAGAGAGACCCAGTACTTC.

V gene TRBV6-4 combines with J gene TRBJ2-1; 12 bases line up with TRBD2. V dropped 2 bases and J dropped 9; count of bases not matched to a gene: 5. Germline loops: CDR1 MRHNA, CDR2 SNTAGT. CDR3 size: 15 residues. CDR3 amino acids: CASSDGTSGPAEQFF. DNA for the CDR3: TGTGCCAGCAGTGACGGGACTAGCGGGCCCGCTGAGCAGTTCTTC.

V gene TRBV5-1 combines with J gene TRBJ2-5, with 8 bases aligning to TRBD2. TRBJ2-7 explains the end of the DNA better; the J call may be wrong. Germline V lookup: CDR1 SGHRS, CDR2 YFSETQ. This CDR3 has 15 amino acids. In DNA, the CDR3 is TGCGCCAGCAGCTACCTGGGGACTAGCTCCTACGAGCAGTACTTC. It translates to CASSYLGTSSYEQYF.

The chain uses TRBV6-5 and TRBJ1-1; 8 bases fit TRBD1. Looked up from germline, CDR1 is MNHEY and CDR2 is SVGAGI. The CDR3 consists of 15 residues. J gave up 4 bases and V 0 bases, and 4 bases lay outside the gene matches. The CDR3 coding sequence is TGTGCCAGCAGTTACTCCCGAACAGGGGGCACTGAAGCTTTCTTT. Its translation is CASSYSRTGGTEAFF.

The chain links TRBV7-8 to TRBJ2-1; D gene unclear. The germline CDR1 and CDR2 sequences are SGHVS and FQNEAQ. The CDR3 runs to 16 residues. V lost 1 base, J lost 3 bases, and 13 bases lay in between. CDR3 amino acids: CASSLVPRSSYNEQFF. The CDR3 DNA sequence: TGTGCCAGCAGCTTAGTTCCCAGGTCAAGCTACAATGAGCAGTTCTTC.

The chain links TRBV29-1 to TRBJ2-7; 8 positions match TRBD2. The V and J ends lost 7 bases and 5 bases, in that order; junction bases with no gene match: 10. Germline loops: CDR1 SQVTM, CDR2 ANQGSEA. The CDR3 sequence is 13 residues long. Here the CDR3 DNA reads TGCAGCGCGGGGGGGACCTTCCCCGACGAGCAGTACTTC. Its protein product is CSAGGTFPDEQYF.

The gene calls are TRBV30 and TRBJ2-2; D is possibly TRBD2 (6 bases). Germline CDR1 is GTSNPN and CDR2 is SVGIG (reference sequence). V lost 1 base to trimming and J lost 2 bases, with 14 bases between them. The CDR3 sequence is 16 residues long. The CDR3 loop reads CAWSGAIAVNTGELFF. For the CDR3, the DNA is TGTGCCTGGAGTGGAGCTATAGCGGTAAACACCGGGGAGCTGTTTTTT.

The CDR3 loop reads CASSRRDRGGETQYF. CDR3 nucleotide sequence: TGTGCCAGCAGCCGCCGGGACAGGGGTGGAGAGACCCAGTACTTC. The chain links TRBV6-5 to TRBJ2-5, with 10 positions matching TRBD1. Trimming took 6 bases from V and 4 from J; bases not matched to a gene: 8. CDR1 and CDR2 from the germline V gene are MNHEY and SVGAGI. The CDR3 has 15 amino acids.

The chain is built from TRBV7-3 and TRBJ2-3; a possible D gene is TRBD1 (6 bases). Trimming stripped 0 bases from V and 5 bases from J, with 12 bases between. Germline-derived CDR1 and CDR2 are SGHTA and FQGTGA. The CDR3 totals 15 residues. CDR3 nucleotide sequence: TGTGCCAGCAGCTTAACGGCAGGGGATGGAGATACGCAGTATTTT. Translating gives CASSLTAGDGDTQYF.

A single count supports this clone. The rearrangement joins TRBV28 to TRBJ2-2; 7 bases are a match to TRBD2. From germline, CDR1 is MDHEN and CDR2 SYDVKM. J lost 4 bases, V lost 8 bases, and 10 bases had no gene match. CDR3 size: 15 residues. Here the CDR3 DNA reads TGTGCCAGCGGCCTGGGAGGGGTTTTCACCGGGGAGCTGTTTTTT. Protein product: CASGLGGVFTGELFF.

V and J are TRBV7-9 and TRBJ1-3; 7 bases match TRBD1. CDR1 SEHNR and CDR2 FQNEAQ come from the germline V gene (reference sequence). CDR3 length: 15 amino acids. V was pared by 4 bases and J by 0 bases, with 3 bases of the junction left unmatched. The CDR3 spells CASSSNRGSGNTIYF. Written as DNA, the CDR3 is TGTGCCAGCAGCTCCAACAGGGGCTCTGGAAACACCATATATTTT.

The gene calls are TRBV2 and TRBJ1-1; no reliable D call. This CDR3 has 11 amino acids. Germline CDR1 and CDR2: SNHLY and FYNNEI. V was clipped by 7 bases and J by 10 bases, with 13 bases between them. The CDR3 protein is CASKVEGRAFF. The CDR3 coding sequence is TGTGCCAGCAAGGTGGAGGGAAGAGCTTTCTTT.

Here the CDR3 DNA reads TGTGCCAGCAGCTCCAAGCTGGCGGGGAACGAGAGCTCTGGAAACACCATATATTTT. Its translation: CASSSKLAGNESSGNTIYF. This rearrangement joins TRBV7-3 to TRBJ1-3; D uncertain. Trimming shortened V by 4 bases and J by 0 bases, and 22 bases separated the two germline ends. The CDR3 spans 19 residues. Germline lookup yields CDR1 SGHTA and CDR2 FQGTGA.

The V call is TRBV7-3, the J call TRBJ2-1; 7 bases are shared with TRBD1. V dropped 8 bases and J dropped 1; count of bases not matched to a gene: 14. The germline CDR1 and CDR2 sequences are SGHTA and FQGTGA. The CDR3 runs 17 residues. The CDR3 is CASLPGPRQGSYNEQFF. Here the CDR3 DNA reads TGTGCCAGCCTCCCCGGCCCGCGACAGGGTTCCTACAATGAGCAGTTCTTC. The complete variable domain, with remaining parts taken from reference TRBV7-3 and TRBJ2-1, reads GAGVSQTPSNKVTEKGKYVELRCDPISGHTALYWYRQSLGQGPEFLIYFQGTGAADDSGLPNDRFFAVRPEGSVSTLKIQRTERGDSAVYLCASLPGPRQGSYNEQFFGPGTRLTVL.

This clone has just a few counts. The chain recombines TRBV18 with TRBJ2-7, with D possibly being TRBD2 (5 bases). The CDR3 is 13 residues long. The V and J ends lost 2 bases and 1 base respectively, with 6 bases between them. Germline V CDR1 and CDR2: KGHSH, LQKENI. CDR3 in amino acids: CASSPGLSYEQYF. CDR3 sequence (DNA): TGTGCCAGCTCACCAGGACTGTCCTACGAGCAGTACTTC.

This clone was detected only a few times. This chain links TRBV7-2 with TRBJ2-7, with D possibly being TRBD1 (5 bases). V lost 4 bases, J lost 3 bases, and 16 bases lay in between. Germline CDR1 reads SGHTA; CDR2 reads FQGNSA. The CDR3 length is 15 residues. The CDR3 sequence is CASSSGSLKGYEQYF. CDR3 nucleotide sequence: TGTGCCAGCAGCTCAGGGTCACTCAAGGGCTACGAGCAGTACTTC.

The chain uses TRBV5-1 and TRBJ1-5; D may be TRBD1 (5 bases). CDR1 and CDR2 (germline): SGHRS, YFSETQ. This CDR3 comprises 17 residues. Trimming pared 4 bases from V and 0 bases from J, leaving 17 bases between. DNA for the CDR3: TGCGCCAGCAGCCCGGGGGGACGGGGCTTTAGCAATCAGCCCCAGCATTTT. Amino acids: CASSPGGRGFSNQPQHF.

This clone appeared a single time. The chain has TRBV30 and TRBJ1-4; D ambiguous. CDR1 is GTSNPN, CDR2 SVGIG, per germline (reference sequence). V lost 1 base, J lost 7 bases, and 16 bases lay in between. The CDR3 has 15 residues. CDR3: CAWSDGIRGPEKLFF. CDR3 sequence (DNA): TGTGCCTGGAGTGATGGGATACGGGGTCCTGAAAAACTGTTTTTT. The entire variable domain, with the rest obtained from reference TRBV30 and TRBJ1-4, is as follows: SQTIHQWPATLVQPVGSPLSLECTVEGTSNPNLYWYRQAAGRGLQLLFYSVGIGQISSEVPQNLSASRPQDRQFILSSKKLLLSDSGFYLCAWSDGIRGPEKLFFGSGTQLSVL.